This is a list of T cell receptor beta chains from one sample in a study of shared clonotypes between healthy human individuals. Assay used: immunoSEQ multiplex PCR; TCRdb lists only in-frame clones, some missing. Found here are hundreds of thousands of clones, less than 85% of them singletons; the top ten hold over 1.5%. The sample taken for sequencing was memory CD4+ T cells sorted from blood. All receptors derive from a woman younger than 45 in good health. Both conserved end residues are part of each CDR3. A D gene is named only where the DNA matches it firmly. Clone size, where shown, is once, few, many, or a class for clones that have expanded.

abundance | j_gene | d_gene | v_gene | CDR3aa | CDR3nt
- | TRBJ1-3 | - | TRBV6-5 | CASSYSMGYGNTIYF | TGTGCCAGCAGTTACTCGATGGGTTATGGAAACACCATATATTTT
- | TRBJ1-1 | - | TRBV11-1 | CASSSFVRTDEKPGEAFF | TGTGCCAGCAGCTCGTTCGTCCGGACAGACGAAAAACCAGGAGAAGCTTTCTTT
- | TRBJ2-1 | - | TRBV30 | CAWKPGINHEQFF | TGTGCCTGGAAACCCGGGATCAACCATGAGCAGTTCTTC
- | TRBJ1-1 | - | TRBV10-2 | CASSPADREAFF | TGCGCCAGCAGCCCCGCGGACCGTGAAGCTTTCTTT
few | TRBJ2-1 | TRBD2 | TRBV15 | CATSRGGGPNEQFF | TGTGCCACCAGCAGAGGGGGAGGGCCGAATGAGCAGTTCTTC
- | TRBJ2-5 | - | TRBV18 | CASSYQAGRGETQYF | TGTGCCAGCTCTTACCAGGCCGGCCGCGGAGAGACCCAGTACTTC
- | TRBJ2-1 | - | TRBV27 | CASSFQRDPWTSGTSKTYNEQFF | TGTGCCAGCAGTTTTCAACGAGACCCCTGGACCAGCGGGACATCTAAAACTTACAATGAGCAGTTCTTC
- | TRBJ2-1 | - | TRBV20-1 | CSARPHGEQFF | TGCAGTGCAAGACCCCATGGTGAGCAGTTCTTC
once | TRBJ2-2 | TRBD2 | TRBV5-1 | CASSFAGDLNTGELFF | TGCGCCAGCAGCTTTGCGGGGGACCTCAACACCGGGGAGCTGTTTTTT
- | TRBJ1-1 | - | TRBV9 | CASSVRQVATEAFF | TGTGCCAGCAGCGTCCGCCAGGTCGCCACTGAAGCTTTCTTT
once | TRBJ2-7 | TRBD1 | TRBV18 | CASSPIEGARRLEQYF | TGTGCCAGCTCACCGATAGAGGGGGCGCGGAGGCTCGAGCAGTACTTC
- | TRBJ2-3 | TRBD1 | TRBV11-2 | CASTATGQGNTDTQYF | TGTGCCAGCACCGCTACGGGACAGGGGAACACAGATACGCAGTATTTT
- | TRBJ2-1 | - | TRBV27 | CASSLAPHPPANEQFF | TGTGCCAGCAGTTTAGCCCCACACCCACCAGCCAATGAGCAGTTCTTC
few | TRBJ2-1 | TRBD2 | TRBV2 | CASSLSGSSYNEQFF | TGTGCCAGCAGCCTAAGCGGGAGCTCCTACAATGAGCAGTTCTTC
- | TRBJ2-7 | TRBD2 | TRBV27 | CASSRLAGVYEQYF | TGTGCCAGCAGTAGACTAGCGGGAGTCTACGAGCAGTACTTC
- | TRBJ1-2 | TRBD1 | TRBV6-6 | CASSSARQGGTYGYTF | TGTGCCAGCAGTTCCGCCCGACAGGGGGGGACCTATGGCTACACCTTC
- | TRBJ2-2 | - | TRBV28 | CASSNLGELFF | TGTGCCAGCAGTAATCTCGGGGAGCTGTTTTTT
few | TRBJ2-7 | TRBD2 | TRBV28 | CASSSPLLAGRRPEQYF | TGTGCCAGCAGTTCCCCGCTACTAGCGGGACGACGCCCCGAGCAGTACTTC
few | TRBJ1-1 | TRBD1 | TRBV10-3 | CAISESGRGRSEAFF | TGTGCCATCAGTGAGTCGGGCAGGGGGCGCTCTGAAGCTTTCTTT
- | TRBJ1-5 | - | TRBV23-1 | CASSPPTLEIDQPQHF | TGCGCCAGCAGTCCCCCAACGCTGGAAATAGATCAGCCCCAGCATTTT
once | TRBJ2-3 | TRBD2 | TRBV7-2 | CASSLSGSTSMGTQYF | TGTGCCAGCAGCTTATCAGGCTCGACTAGCATGGGCACGCAGTATTTT
- | TRBJ1-5 | - | TRBV28 | CASSFTGNQPQHF | TGTGCCAGCAGTTTCACCGGGAATCAGCCCCAGCATTTT
- | TRBJ2-1 | TRBD2 | TRBV5-1 | CASSLAPGGGEQFF | TGCGCCAGCAGCTTGGCCCCCGGGGGGGGAGAGCAGTTCTTC
- | TRBJ2-6 | TRBD1 | TRBV7-3 | CASSPQGAGANVLTF | TGTGCCAGCAGCCCGCAGGGGGCTGGGGCCAACGTCCTGACTTTC
- | TRBJ1-3 | - | TRBV19 | CASMMGLRSSGNTIYF | TGTGCCAGTATGATGGGGTTGAGATCCTCTGGAAACACCATATATTTT
many | TRBJ2-1 | - | TRBV4-2 | CASSQDSAGDNEQFF | TGTGCCAGCAGCCAAGATTCTGCCGGGGACAATGAGCAGTTCTTC
- | TRBJ2-5 | - | TRBV4-1 | CASSQEEQQETQYF | TGCGCCAGCAGCCAAGAAGAACAGCAAGAGACCCAGTACTTC
- | TRBJ2-7 | - | TRBV2 | CASTLTVSRYEQYF | TGTGCCAGCACCCTCACAGTTTCCCGCTACGAGCAGTACTTC
- | TRBJ1-1 | - | TRBV5-4 | CASSSWGGGTEAFF | TGTGCCAGCAGCTCTTGGGGGGGAGGGACTGAAGCTTTCTTT
- | TRBJ1-5 | TRBD1 | TRBV19 | CASSIQGGEPQHF | TGTGCCAGTAGTATACAGGGGGGAGAGCCCCAGCATTTT
- | TRBJ1-5 | TRBD1 | TRBV28 | CASSLTGKPQHF | TGTGCCAGCAGTTTGACAGGGAAGCCCCAGCATTTT
- | TRBJ1-2 | TRBD1 | TRBV6-4 | CASSDLTGVGGYTF | TGTGCCAGCAGTGACCTGACAGGGGTGGGAGGCTACACCTTC
once | TRBJ2-1 | TRBD1 | TRBV29-1 | CSVVPGQGRFAGNEQFF | TGCAGCGTTGTCCCGGGACAGGGGCGTTTTGCCGGCAATGAGCAGTTCTTC
many | TRBJ2-7 | - | TRBV5-8 | CASSLGDPSEQYF | TGTGCCAGCAGCTTGGGGGACCCCTCCGAGCAGTACTTC
- | TRBJ2-2 | - | TRBV19 | CASSTAFEYRAKTTTGELFF | TGTGCCAGTAGTACAGCCTTCGAATACAGGGCAAAGACGACCACCGGGGAGCTGTTTTTT
- | TRBJ2-6 | - | TRBV29-1 | CSVGVSGANVLTF | TGCAGCGTTGGCGTCTCTGGGGCCAACGTCCTGACTTTC
- | TRBJ1-1 | - | TRBV19 | CASKVPGNTEAFF | TGTGCCAGTAAAGTTCCGGGTAACACTGAAGCTTTCTTT
- | TRBJ2-2 | - | TRBV28 | CASARGSTGELFF | TGTGCCAGCGCAAGGGGGAGCACCGGGGAGCTGTTTTTT
once | TRBJ1-2 | - | TRBV28 | CASSFIQPAYGYTF | TGTGCCAGCAGTTTTATACAGCCCGCATATGGCTACACCTTC
- | TRBJ2-5 | - | TRBV7-6 | CASSTDGGGFQETQYF | TGTGCCAGCAGCACCGATGGGGGGGGCTTCCAAGAGACCCAGTACTTC
- | TRBJ2-5 | - | TRBV25-1 | CASGKETQYF | TGTGCCAGCGGCAAAGAGACCCAGTACTTC
- | TRBJ1-3 | - | TRBV2 | CASSEMGGAGGNTIYF | TGTGCCAGCAGTGAAATGGGGGGCGCAGGTGGAAACACCATATATTTT
- | TRBJ2-7 | - | TRBV7-2 | CASSQGTSGEQYF | TGTGCCAGCAGCCAGGGGACGAGTGGCGAGCAGTACTTC
- | TRBJ1-1 | TRBD1 | TRBV10-3 | CAITQQGGNTEAFF | TGTGCCATCACGCAACAGGGGGGGAACACTGAAGCTTTCTTT
- | TRBJ2-7 | - | TRBV5-6 | CASSIGISTHEQYF | TGTGCCAGCAGCATCGGGATATCCACCCACGAGCAGTACTTC
- | TRBJ1-1 | - | TRBV19 | CASSTSDRNTEAFF | TGTGCCAGTAGTACCTCGGACAGGAACACTGAAGCTTTCTTT
- | TRBJ2-7 | - | TRBV4-1 | CASSQTPGGLLIEQYF | TGCGCCAGCAGCCAAACTCCTGGGGGGCTCTTAATCGAGCAGTACTTC
- | TRBJ1-1 | - | TRBV5-1 | CASSLGSTEAFF | TGCGCCAGCAGCTTGGGATCCACTGAAGCTTTCTTT
few | TRBJ2-7 | TRBD1 | TRBV19 | CASRGTGRIEQYF | TGTGCCAGTAGAGGGACAGGGAGGATCGAGCAGTACTTC
- | TRBJ1-5 | - | TRBV5-1 | CASSPWGSNQPQHF | TGCGCCAGCAGCCCCTGGGGTAGCAATCAGCCCCAGCATTTT
few | TRBJ1-3 | - | TRBV5-4 | CASSLGTGNTIYF | TGTGCCAGCAGCTTGGGAACTGGAAACACCATATATTTT
- | TRBJ2-5 | - | TRBV23-1 | CASSQGMRRETQYF | TGCGCCAGCAGTCAAGGAATGCGGCGGGAGACCCAGTACTTC
- | TRBJ2-7 | - | TRBV18 | CASSPRFTASYEQYF | TGTGCCAGCTCACCCCGCTTTACTGCTTCTTACGAGCAGTACTTC
- | TRBJ2-7 | TRBD2 | TRBV19 | CASSIGGRREEQYF | TGTGCCAGTAGTATCGGCGGGAGGCGGGAGGAGCAGTACTTC
- | TRBJ2-5 | TRBD1 | TRBV5-5 | CASSLGQGEETQYF | TGTGCCAGCAGCTTGGGGCAGGGGGAAGAGACCCAGTACTTC